This note documents a single TCR beta chain sequence. The data derive from a study of shared clonotypes between healthy human individuals. Germline lookup yields CDR1 SGHTA and CDR2 FQGNSA. V shed 2 bases and J shed 4 bases, with 21 bases lying between them. The CDR3 runs 17 residues. The repertoire was sequenced with immunoSEQ multiplex PCR; TCRdb's copy has only in-frame clones and lacks some. The profile shows about 2.4 million clones, approximately 92% of them singletons. The TCR originated in a man aged 18-30 years in good health. The sample consisted of naive CD4+ T cells sorted from blood. Subset described: CD45RA+ positively selected. This rearrangement joins TRBV7-2 to TRBJ2-7, with D unresolved. CDR3 sequence (DNA): TGTGCCAGCAGCTTATCGAAAACCCGTCCGGCGCCTTACGAGCAGTACTTC. Translated, it gives CASSLSKTRPAPYEQYF.